This T cell receptor (beta chain) came from a study of T cells in women clearing cervical HPV infection. Assay used: immunoSEQ multiplex PCR; TCRdb lists only in-frame clones, some missing. The record lists fewer than 35,000 clones, of which the ten most abundant hold 6.5% to 8%. Whole-study findings and limits: CIN3+ cases had significantly higher TCR repertoire richness than controls, but evenness did not differ.

From germline, CDR1 is KGHDR and CDR2 SFDVKD. V lost 3 bases, J lost 4 bases, and 6 bases stayed unmatched. The CDR3 extends over 17 amino acids. Of note for this clone: Its antigen is still unknown. The read terminates 3 residues before the CDR3 end, so the remaining end is supplied by the germline J gene.

Input material: blood buffy coat. The V gene is TRBV24-1, the J gene TRBJ2-3; 13 bases match TRBD2. This receptor was obtained from a woman between 18 and 70 years old with a cervical HPV16 infection that either progressed to CIN3+ or cleared (not recorded which). The sequenced part of the CDR3 DNA is TGTGCCACCAGTGATCCCGGACTAGCGGGAGATCCAGATACG. It is translated as CATSDPGLAGDPDT. The full CDR3 is CATSDPGLAGDPDTQYF.